What follows are 15 T cell receptor beta chains derived from one specimen sequenced in a study of T cell changes during pregnancy in multiple sclerosis. Some clones are missing from TCRdb's copy, which holds only in-frame ones; the method was immunoSEQ multiplex PCR. The sample holds around 70,000 clones, more than 85% seen once. The sample was peripheral blood, taken in the first trimester of pregnancy. Source of these receptors: a female donor in good health, enrolled as a control in a pregnancy study.

The CDR3 coding sequence is TGTGCCAGCAGTGAGGGGCGGGAGGAGTCGAATGAGCAGTTCTTC. It yields the protein CASSEGREESNEQFF. The V and J genes are TRBV6-4 and TRBJ2-1, with 8 bases lining up with TRBD2. The CDR3 loop spans 15 amino acids. With 3 bases clipped from V and 7 bases from J, the junction kept 8 bases outside the gene matches. Germline loops: CDR1 MRHNA, CDR2 SNTAGT.

As DNA, the CDR3 is TGTGCCAGCAGTCCTAGGGACAGGGCTAATGAAAAACTGTTTTTT. It encodes CASSPRDRANEKLFF. The rearrangement uses TRBV28 and TRBJ1-4; TRBD1 agrees at 9 bases. The CDR3 totals 15 residues. From germline, CDR1 is MDHEN and CDR2 SYDVKM. The trim removed 5 bases at V and 3 bases at J, leaving 4 bases unmatched.

This chain uses TRBV7-9 with TRBJ2-1; tentative D call: TRBD2 (5 bases). This CDR3 is built from 15 residues. Trimming removed 1 base at V and 8 bases at J, with 15 bases between. In germline, CDR1 is SEHNR, CDR2 FQNEAQ (reference sequence). In DNA, the CDR3 is TGTGCCAGCAGCTTAGTTTGGGCGGGTAACGATGAGCAGTTCTTC. Translating it yields CASSLVWAGNDEQFF. Looking up the rest from reference TRBV7-9 and TRBJ2-1 gives the full variable domain: DTGVSQNPRHKITKRGQNVTFRCDPISEHNRLYWYRQTLGQGPEFLTYFQNEAQLEKSRLLSDRFSAERPKGSFSTLEIQRTEQGDSAMYLCASSLVWAGNDEQFFGPGTRLTVL.

The sample holds one count of this clone. The gene calls are TRBV25-1 and TRBJ2-5; 7 bases agree with TRBD1. Matching the DNA end better, TRBJ2-7 makes the J call doubtful. Per the germline V gene, CDR1 is MGHDK and CDR2 is SYGVNS. CDR3 size: 15 residues. The CDR3 bases are TGTGCCAGCAGGAGGTCGACAGGGCCAAACCACGAGCAGTACTTC. Its protein is CASRRSTGPNHEQYF.

The chain has TRBV5-8 and TRBJ2-1, with TRBD2 as a possible D gene (7 bases). V was shortened by 4 bases and J by 0 bases, with 14 bases between the two germline ends. The CDR3 contains 16 residues. Germline CDR1 reads SGHTS; CDR2 reads YDEGEE. The CDR3, as DNA: TGTGCCAGCAGCGGGGGGGCGATCCTCTCCTACAATGAGCAGTTCTTC. Translating gives CASSGGAILSYNEQFF.

Of note for this clone: Within the sample, other DNA sequences also encode this same CDR3. The chain links TRBV29-1 to TRBJ2-7; TRBD2 is a possible D gene (5 bases). The V and J ends lost 6 bases and 1 base respectively, with 7 bases between them. CDR3 length: 11 residues. The germline gives CDR1 SQVTM, CDR2 ANQGSEA. The DNA for the CDR3 is TGCAGCGTCCGGACTTCCTACGAGCAGTACTTC. Translated: CSVRTSYEQYF.

The V and J genes are TRBV21-1 and TRBJ1-4; the DNA was not used to check the table's D call, TRBD1. TRBV21-1 is a listed pseudogene. The CDR3 has 15 residues. As DNA, the CDR3 is TGTGCCAGCAGCACCGGACAGGGGGCAAACGAAAAACTGTTTTTT. Its protein is CASSTGQGANEKLFF.

The rearrangement uses TRBV30 and TRBJ2-7; D may be TRBD2 (6 bases). V was trimmed by 0 bases and J by 0 bases, leaving 9 bases between them. The CDR3 has 14 residues. Germline V lookup: CDR1 GTSNPN, CDR2 SVGIG (reference sequence). The CDR3 reads CAWSVGGNSYEQYF. CDR3 coding DNA: TGTGCCTGGAGTGTAGGCGGGAACTCCTACGAGCAGTACTTC.

V gene TRBV28 combines with J gene TRBJ1-5, with a possible D match to TRBD1 (5 bases). V lost 6 bases and J 4 bases, leaving 13 bases between the germline ends. The CDR3 consists of 14 residues. Germline-derived CDR1 and CDR2 are MDHEN and SYDVKM. This CDR3 reads CASSPDSSNQPQHF. The CDR3, as DNA: TGTGCCAGCAGCCCTGACAGCTCGAATCAGCCCCAGCATTTT. Based on the CDR3 plus reference TRBV28 and TRBJ1-5, the full variable domain is DVKVTQSSRYLVKRTGEKVFLECVQDMDHENMFWYRQDPGLGLRLIYFSYDVKMKEKGDIPEGYSVSREKKERFSLILESASTNQTSMYLCASSPDSSNQPQHFGDGTRLSIL.

The genes are TRBV27 and TRBJ2-5; 7 nucleotides line up with TRBD1. CDR1 is MNHEY, CDR2 SMNVEV, per germline (reference sequence). CDR3 length: 12 residues. V was pared by 5 bases and J by 3 bases, with 0 bases of the junction left unmatched. The CDR3 DNA reads as TGTGCCAGCAGTGACAGGGAAGAGACCCAGTACTTC. Protein: CASSDREETQYF.

This sequence joins TRBV6-6 and TRBJ2-7, with 9 bases lining up with TRBD1. CDR1 is MNHNY and CDR2 is SVGAGI in the germline V gene (reference sequence). V shed 6 bases, J shed 7 bases, and the junction held 16 bases outside the gene matches. The CDR3 loop spans 16 amino acids. The CDR3 DNA follows: TGTGCCAGCAGCAGGGGGGCCGGGACAGGGATAGGAGAGCAGTACTTC. Its translation is CASSRGAGTGIGEQYF.

The chain carries TRBV28 and TRBJ2-7; D gene ambiguous. Per the germline V gene, CDR1 is MDHEN and CDR2 is SYDVKM. This CDR3 comprises 12 residues. Trimming took 6 bases from V and 2 from J, leaving 8 bases between them. The chain's CDR3 is CASSRGTYEQYF. In DNA form, the CDR3 reads TGTGCCAGCAGCCGAGGTACCTACGAGCAGTACTTC.

In this sample, this clone turned up once. In DNA form, the CDR3 reads TGTGCCTGGAGTGTCGGGTTCGGGGGGCGTGGAAACACCATATATTTT. This gives the protein CAWSVGFGGRGNTIYF. This sequence joins TRBV30 and TRBJ1-3, with a weak D call TRBD1 (6 bases). Trimming shortened V by 0 bases and J by 3 bases, and 15 bases separated the two germline ends. Germline CDR1 reads GTSNPN; CDR2 reads SVGIG (reference sequence). The CDR3 length is 16 residues. The variable domain in full, completed from reference TRBV30 and TRBJ1-3, reads SQTIHQWPATLVQPVGSPLSLECTVEGTSNPNLYWYRQAAGRGLQLLFYSVGIGQISSEVPQNLSASRPQDRQFILSSKKLLLSDSGFYLCAWSVGFGGRGNTIYFGEGSWLTVV.

This sequence joins TRBV15 and TRBJ1-4; D remains unclear. The CDR3 spans 13 residues. Deletions cut 2 bases from V and 7 bases from J, with 8 bases between. The germline CDR1 and CDR2 sequences are LNHNV and YYDKDF (reference sequence). Written as DNA, the CDR3 is TGTGCCACCAGCAGATACAGCGGTGAAAAACTGTTTTTT. This codes for CATSRYSGEKLFF. The full variable domain, its missing parts supplied by reference TRBV15 and TRBJ1-4, is DAMVIQNPRYQVTQFGKPVTLSCSQTLNHNVMYWYQQKSSQAPKLLFHYYDKDFNNEADTPDNFQSRRPNTSFCFLDIRSPGLGDTAMYLCATSRYSGEKLFFGSGTQLSVL.

To note about this clone: This same CDR3 is encoded by further DNA sequences in the sample. The CDR3 DNA sequence: TGTGCCAGCAGTGACAGGGGAAGTTATGGCTACACCTTC. This encodes CASSDRGSYGYTF. The chain joins TRBV2 to TRBJ1-2, with D perhaps matching TRBD1 (6 bases). Trimming shortened V by 3 bases and J by 5 bases, and 10 bases separated the two germline ends. Germline lookup yields CDR1 SNHLY and CDR2 FYNNEI. This CDR3 has 13 amino acids.